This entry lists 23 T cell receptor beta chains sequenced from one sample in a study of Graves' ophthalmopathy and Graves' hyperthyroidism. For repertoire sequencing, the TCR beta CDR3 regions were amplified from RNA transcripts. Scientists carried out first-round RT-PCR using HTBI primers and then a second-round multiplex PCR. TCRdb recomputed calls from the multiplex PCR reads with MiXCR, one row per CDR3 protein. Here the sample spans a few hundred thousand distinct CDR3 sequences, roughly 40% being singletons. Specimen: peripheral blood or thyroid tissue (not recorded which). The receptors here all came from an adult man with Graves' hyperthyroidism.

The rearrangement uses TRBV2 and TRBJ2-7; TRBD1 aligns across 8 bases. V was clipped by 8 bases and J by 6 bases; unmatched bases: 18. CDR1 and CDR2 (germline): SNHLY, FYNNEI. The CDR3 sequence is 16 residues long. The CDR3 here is CASGTSDRAVIGEQYF. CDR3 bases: TGTGCCAGCGGGACTTCGGACAGGGCAGTTATAGGCGAGCAGTACTTC.

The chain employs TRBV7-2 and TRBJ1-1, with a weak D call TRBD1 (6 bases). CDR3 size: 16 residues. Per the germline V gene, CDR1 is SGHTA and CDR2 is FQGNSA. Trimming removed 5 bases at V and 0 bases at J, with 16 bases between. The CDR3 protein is CASSLKGGLMNTEAFF. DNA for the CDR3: TGTGCCAGCAGCCTAAAGGGGGGACTCATGAACACTGAAGCTTTCTTT.

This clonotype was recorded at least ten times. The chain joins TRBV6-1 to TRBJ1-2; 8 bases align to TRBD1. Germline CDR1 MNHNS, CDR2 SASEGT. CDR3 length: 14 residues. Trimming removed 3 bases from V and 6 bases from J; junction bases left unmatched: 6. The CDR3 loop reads CASSEAGGFDGYTF. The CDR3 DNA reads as TGTGCCAGCAGTGAGGCAGGGGGCTTTGATGGCTACACCTTC.

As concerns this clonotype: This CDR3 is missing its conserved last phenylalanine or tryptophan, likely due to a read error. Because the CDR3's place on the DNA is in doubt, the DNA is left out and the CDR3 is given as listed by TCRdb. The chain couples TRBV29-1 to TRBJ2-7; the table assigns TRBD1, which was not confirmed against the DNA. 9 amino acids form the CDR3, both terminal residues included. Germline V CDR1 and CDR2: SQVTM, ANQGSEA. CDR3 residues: CSVEKGQGI.

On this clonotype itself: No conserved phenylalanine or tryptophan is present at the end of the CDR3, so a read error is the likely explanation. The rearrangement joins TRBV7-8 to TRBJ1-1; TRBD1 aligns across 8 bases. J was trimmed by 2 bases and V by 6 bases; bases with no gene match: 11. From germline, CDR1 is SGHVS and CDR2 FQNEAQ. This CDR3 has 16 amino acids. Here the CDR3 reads CASSSGVDRANTEAFL. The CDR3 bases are TGTGCCAGCAGTTCTGGGGTGGACAGGGCTAACACTGAAGCTTTCCTT.

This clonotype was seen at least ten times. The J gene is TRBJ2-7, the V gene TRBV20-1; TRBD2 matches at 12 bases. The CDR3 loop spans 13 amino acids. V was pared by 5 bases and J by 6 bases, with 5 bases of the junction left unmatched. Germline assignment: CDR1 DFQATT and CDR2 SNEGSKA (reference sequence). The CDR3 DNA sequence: TGCAGTGCTGCACCGGGACTAGCGGGCGAGCAGTACTTC. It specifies CSAAPGLAGEQYF.

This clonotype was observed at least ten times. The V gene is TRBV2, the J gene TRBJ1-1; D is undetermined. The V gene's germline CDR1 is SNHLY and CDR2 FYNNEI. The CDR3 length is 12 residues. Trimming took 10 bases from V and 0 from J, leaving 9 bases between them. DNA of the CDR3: TGTGCCACCCTCGGGATGAACACTGAAGCTTTCTTT. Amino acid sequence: CATLGMNTEAFF.

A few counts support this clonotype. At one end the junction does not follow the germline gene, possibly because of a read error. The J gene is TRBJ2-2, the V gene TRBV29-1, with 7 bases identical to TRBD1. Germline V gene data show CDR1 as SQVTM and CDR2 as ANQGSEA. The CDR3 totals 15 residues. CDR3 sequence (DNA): TGCAGCGTTGAGGATTTCGGGACAGCGACCGGGGAGCTGTCTTTT. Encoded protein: CSVEDFGTATGELSF.

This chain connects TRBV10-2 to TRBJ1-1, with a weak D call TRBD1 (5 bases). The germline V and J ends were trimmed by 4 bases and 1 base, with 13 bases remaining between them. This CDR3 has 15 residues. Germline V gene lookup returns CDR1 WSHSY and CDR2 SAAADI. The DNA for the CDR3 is TGCGCCAGCAGTGTGGCAGGGACTCCGAACACTGAAGCTTTCTTT. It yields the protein CASSVAGTPNTEAFF.

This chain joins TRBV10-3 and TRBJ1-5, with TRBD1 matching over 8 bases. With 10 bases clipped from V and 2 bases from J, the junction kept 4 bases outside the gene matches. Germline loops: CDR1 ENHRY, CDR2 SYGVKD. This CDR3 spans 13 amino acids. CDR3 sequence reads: CATQGAGNQPQHF. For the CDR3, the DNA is TGTGCCACGCAGGGGGCCGGCAATCAGCCCCAGCATTTT.

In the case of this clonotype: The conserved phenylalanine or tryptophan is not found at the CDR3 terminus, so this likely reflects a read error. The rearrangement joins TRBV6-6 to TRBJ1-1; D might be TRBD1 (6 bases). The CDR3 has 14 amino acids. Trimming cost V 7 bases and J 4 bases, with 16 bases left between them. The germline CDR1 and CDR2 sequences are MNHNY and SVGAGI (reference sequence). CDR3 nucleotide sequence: TGTGCCAGCAACCTACAGGGAGGCCTCACTGAAGCTTTCCTT. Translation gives CASNLQGGLTEAFL.

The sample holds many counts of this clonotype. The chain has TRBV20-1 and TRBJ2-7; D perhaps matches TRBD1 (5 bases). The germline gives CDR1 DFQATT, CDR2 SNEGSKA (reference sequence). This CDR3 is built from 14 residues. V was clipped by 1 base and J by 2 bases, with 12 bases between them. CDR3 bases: TGCAGTGCTAGAGTACAGGCAACTACCTACGAGCAGTACTTC. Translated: CSARVQATTYEQYF.

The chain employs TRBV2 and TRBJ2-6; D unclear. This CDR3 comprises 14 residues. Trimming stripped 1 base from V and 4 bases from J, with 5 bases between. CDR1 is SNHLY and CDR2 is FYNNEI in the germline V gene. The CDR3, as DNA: TGTGCCAGCAGTGAAGATGTAGGGGCCAACGTCCTGACTTTC. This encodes CASSEDVGANVLTF. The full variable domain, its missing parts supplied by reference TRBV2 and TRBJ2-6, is EPEVTQTPSHQVTQMGQEVILRCVPISNHLYFYWYRQILGQKVEFLVSFYNNEISEKSEIFDDQFSVERPDGSNFTLKIRSTKLEDSAMYFCASSEDVGANVLTFGAGSRLTVL.

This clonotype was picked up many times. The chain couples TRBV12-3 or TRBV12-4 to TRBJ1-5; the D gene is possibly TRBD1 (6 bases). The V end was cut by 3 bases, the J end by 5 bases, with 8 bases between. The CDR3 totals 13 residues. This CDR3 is CASSFPGDQPQHF. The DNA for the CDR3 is TGTGCCAGCAGTTTTCCAGGGGATCAGCCCCAGCATTTT.

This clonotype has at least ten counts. CDR3 protein: CSAGEGYGYTF. The DNA of the CDR3 is TGCAGCGCCGGGGAGGGTTACGGCTACACCTTC. The rearrangement uses TRBV29-1 and TRBJ1-2; no clear D gene. The CDR3 spans 11 residues. Germline V gene sequence: CDR1 SQVTM, CDR2 ANQGSEA. The V end was cut by 7 bases, the J end by 8 bases, with 14 bases between.

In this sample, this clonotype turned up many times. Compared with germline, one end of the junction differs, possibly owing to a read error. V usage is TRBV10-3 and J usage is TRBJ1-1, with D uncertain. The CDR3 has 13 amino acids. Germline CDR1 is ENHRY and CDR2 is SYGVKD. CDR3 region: CASSESGRTEAFF. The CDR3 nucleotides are TGTGCCAGCAGTGAATCGGGGAGAACTGAAGCTTTCTTT.

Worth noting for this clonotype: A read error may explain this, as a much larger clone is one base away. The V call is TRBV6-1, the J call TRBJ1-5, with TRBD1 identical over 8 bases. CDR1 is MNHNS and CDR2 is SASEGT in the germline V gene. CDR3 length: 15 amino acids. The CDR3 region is CPSSEWDRSGQPQHF. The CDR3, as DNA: TGTCCCAGCAGTGAATGGGACAGGTCTGGTCAGCCCCAGCATTTT.

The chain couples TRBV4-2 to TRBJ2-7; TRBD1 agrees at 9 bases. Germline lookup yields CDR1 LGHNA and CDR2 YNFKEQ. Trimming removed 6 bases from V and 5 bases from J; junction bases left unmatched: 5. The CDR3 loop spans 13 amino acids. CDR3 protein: CASRAGQGNEQYF. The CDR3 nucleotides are TGTGCCAGCAGGGCGGGACAGGGTAACGAGCAGTACTTC.

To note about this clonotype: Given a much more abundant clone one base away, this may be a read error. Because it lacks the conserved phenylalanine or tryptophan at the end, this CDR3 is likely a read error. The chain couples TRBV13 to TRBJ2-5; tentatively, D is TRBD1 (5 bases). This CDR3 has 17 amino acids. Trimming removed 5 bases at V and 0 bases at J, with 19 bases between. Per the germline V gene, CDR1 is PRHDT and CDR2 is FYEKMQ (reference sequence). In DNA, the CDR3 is TGTGCCAGCAGCCATACCGTGGGGCAGGGCCACCAAGAGACCCAGTACCTC. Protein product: CASSHTVGQGHQETQYL.

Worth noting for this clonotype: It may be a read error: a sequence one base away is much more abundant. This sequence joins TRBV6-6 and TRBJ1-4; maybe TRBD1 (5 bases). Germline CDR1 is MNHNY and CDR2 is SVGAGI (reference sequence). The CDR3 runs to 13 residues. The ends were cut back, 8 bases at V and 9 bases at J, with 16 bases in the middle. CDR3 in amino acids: CASQGRVNKKLFF. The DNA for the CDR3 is TGTGCCAGCCAGGGCAGGGTGAATAAAAAACTGTTTTTT.

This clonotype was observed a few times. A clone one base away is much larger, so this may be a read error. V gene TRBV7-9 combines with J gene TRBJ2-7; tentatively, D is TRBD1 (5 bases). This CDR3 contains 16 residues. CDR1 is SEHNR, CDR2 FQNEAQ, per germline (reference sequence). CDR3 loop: CASLPATGHSTYEQCF. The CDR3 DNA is TGTGCCAGCTTACCCGCTACCGGACATTCCACCTACGAGCAGTGCTTC.

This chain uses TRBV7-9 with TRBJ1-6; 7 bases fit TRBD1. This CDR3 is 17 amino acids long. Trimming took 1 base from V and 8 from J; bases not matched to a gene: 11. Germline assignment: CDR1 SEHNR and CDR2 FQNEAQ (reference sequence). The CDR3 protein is CASSLGPTGAGDSPLHF. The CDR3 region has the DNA TGTGCCAGCAGCTTAGGGCCCACAGGGGCAGGCGATTCACCCCTCCACTTT.

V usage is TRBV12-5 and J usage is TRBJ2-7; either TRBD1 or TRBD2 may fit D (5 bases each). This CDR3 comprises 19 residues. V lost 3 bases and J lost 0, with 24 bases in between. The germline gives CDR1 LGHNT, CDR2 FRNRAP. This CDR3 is CASGLTPGPWRGSSYEQYF. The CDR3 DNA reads TGTGCTAGTGGTTTAACACCGGGACCGTGGCGCGGTAGCTCCTACGAGCAGTACTTC. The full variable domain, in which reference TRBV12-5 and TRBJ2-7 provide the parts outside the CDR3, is DARVTQTPRHKVTEMGQEVTMRCQPILGHNTVFWYRQTMMQGLELLAYFRNRAPLDDSGMPKDRFSAEMPDATLATLKIQPSEPRDSAVYFCASGLTPGPWRGSSYEQYFGPGTRLTVT.